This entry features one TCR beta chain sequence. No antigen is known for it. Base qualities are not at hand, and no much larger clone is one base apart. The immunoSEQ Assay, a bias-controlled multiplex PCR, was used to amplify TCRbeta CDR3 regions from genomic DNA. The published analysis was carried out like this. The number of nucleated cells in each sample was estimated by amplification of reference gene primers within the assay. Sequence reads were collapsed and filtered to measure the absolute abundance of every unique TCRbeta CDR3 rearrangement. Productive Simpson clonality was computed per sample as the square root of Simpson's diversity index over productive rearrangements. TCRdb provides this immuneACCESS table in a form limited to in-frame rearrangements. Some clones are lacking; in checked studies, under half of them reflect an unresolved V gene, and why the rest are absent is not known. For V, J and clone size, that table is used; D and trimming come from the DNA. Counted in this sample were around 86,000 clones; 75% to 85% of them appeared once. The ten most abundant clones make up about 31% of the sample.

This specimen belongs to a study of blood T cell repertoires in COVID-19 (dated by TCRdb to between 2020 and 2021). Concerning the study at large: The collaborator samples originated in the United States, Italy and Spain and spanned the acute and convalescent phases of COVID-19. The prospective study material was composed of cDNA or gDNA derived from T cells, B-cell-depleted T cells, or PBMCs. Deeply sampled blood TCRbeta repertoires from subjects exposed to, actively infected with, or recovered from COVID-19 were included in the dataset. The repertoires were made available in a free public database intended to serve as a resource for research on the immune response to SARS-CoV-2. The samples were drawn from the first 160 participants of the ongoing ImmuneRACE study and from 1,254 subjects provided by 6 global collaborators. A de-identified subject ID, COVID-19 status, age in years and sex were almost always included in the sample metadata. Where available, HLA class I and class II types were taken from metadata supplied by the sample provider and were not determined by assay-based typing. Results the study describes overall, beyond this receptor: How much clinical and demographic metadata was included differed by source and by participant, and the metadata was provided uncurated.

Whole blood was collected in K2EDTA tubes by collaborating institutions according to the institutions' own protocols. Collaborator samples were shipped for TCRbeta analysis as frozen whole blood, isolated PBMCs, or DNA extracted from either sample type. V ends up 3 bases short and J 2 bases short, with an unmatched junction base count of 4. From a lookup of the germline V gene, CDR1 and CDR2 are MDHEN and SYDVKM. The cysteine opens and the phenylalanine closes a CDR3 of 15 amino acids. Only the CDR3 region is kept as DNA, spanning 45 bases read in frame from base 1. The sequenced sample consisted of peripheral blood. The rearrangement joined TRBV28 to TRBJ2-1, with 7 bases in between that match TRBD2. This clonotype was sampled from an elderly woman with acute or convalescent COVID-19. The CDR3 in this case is CASSLGGSTYNEQFF. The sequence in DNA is TGTGCCAGCAGTTTGGGAGGGAGCACCTACAATGAGCAGTTCTTC.